Following are 8 T cell receptor beta chains from one sample sequenced in a study of blood T cell repertoires in COVID-19. The assay was immunoSEQ multiplex PCR, and TCRdb's table has in-frame clones only and misses some. This table has 140,000 or so clones, about 90% appearing once. The sequenced material came from PBMCs or T cells enriched from blood (not recorded which). All receptors come from a man in his sixties who had recovered from COVID-19.

The rearrangement joins TRBV29-1 to TRBJ2-7; perhaps TRBD2 as D (6 bases). The germline gives CDR1 SQVTM, CDR2 ANQGSEA. The V end was cut by 2 bases, the J end by 1 base, with 9 bases between. This CDR3 has 13 residues. This CDR3 is CSVESGRSYEQYF. The CDR3 DNA reads TGCAGCGTTGAATCCGGGAGATCCTACGAGCAGTACTTC.

The chain joins TRBV2 to TRBJ1-5; D might be TRBD1 (5 bases). Germline V lookup: CDR1 SNHLY, CDR2 FYNNEI. This CDR3 is 13 amino acids long. V lost 9 bases to trimming and J lost 5 bases, with 14 bases between them. In nucleotides, the CDR3 is TGTGCCAGTGCCGCGGGACCCGATCAGCCCCAGCATTTT. Translated, it gives CASAAGPDQPQHF.

The count of this clone is one. The V and J genes are TRBV9 and TRBJ2-1, with D possibly matching TRBD1 (6 bases). Trimming removed 3 bases at V and 4 bases at J, with 14 bases between. CDR1 SGDLS and CDR2 YYNGEE come from the germline V gene. This CDR3 spans 15 amino acids. The CDR3 DNA sequence: TGTGCCAGCAGCGGCACCGGGACACCTTACAATGAGCAGTTCTTC. It yields the protein CASSGTGTPYNEQFF. Full variable domain (missing parts from reference TRBV9 and TRBJ2-1): DSGVTQTPKHLITATGQRVTLRCSPRSGDLSVYWYQQSLDQGLQFLIQYYNGEERAKGNILERFSAQQFPDLHSELNLSSLELGDSALYFCASSGTGTPYNEQFFGPGTRLTVL.

The chain links TRBV3-1 (or the pseudogene TRBV3-2) to TRBJ1-2; tentatively, D is TRBD1 (6 bases). The CDR3 covers 14 residues. V was pared by 3 bases and J by 6 bases, with 14 bases between. CDR1 is LGHDT, CDR2 YNNKEL, per germline (reference sequence). Written as DNA, the CDR3 is TGTGCCAGCAGCCAGCGAGGGGGGGATCATGGCTACACCTTC. Protein sequence: CASSQRGGDHGYTF.

This chain joins TRBV7-6 and TRBJ2-7, with TRBD2 identical over 7 bases. The CDR3 spans 16 residues. The germline V gene has CDR1 SGHVS and CDR2 FNYEAQ. V was clipped by 5 bases and J by 2 bases; unmatched bases: 12. This CDR3 is CASSNSGGLIPYEQYF. CDR3 in DNA: TGTGCCAGCAGCAACTCGGGGGGTTTAATTCCCTACGAGCAGTACTTC.

This chain connects TRBV18 to TRBJ2-1; 8 positions match TRBD2. This CDR3 spans 14 amino acids. The germline V gene encodes CDR1 KGHSH and CDR2 LQKENI. The J segment lost 9 bases and the V segment lost 3 bases, leaving 7 bases of the junction unmatched. The CDR3 sequence: CASSPRGGSGEQFF. The CDR3, as DNA: TGTGCCAGCTCACCCCGGGGGGGTTCCGGTGAGCAGTTCTTC.

This clone appeared a single time. The chain is built from TRBV13 and TRBJ2-1, with a weak D call TRBD1 (6 bases). This CDR3 has 14 amino acids. Germline V CDR1 and CDR2: PRHDT, FYEKMQ (reference sequence). Trimming shortened V by 2 bases and J by 4 bases, and 9 bases separated the two germline ends. The CDR3 loop reads CASSLTGRYNEQFF. The CDR3 coding sequence is TGTGCCAGCAGCTTAACAGGGCGGTACAATGAGCAGTTCTTC.

V gene TRBV2 combines with J gene TRBJ2-7; 10 bases agree with TRBD1. Germline-derived CDR1 and CDR2 are SNHLY and FYNNEI. V gave up 4 bases and J gave up 1 base; unmatched junction bases: 10. The CDR3 consists of 17 residues. CDR3 nucleotide sequence: TGTGCCAGCAGTGGAGAGACAGGGGGCCGAACTTCCTACGAGCAGTACTTC. Residues: CASSGETGGRTSYEQYF.